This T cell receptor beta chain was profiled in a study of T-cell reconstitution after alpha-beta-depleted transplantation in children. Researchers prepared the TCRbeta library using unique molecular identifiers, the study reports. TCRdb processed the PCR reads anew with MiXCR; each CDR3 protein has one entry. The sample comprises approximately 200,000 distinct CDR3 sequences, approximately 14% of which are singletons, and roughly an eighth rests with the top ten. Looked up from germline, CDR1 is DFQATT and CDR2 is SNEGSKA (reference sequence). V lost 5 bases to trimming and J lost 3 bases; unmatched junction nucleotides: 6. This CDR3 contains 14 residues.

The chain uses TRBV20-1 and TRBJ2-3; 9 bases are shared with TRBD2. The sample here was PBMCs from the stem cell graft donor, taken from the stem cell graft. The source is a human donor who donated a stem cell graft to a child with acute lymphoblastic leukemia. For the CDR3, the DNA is TGCAGTGCTGGTAGCGGGAGCGCGACAGATACGCAGTATTTT. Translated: CSAGSGSATDTQYF.